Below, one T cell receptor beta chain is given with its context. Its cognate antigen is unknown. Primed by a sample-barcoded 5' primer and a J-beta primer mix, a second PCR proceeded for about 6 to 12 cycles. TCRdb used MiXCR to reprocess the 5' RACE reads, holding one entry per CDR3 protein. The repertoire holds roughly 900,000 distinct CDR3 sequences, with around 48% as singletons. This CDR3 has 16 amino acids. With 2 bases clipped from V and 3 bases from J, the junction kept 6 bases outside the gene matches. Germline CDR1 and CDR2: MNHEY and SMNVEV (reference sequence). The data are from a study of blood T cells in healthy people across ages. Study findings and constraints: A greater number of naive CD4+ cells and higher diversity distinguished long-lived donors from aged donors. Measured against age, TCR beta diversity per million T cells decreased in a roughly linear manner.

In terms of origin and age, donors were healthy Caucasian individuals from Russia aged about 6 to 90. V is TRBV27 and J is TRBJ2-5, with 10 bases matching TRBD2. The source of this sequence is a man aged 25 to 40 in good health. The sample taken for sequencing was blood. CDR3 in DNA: TGTGCCAGCAGTTTAGCTAGCGGGGGAAATGAAGAGACCCAGTACTTC. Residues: CASSLASGGNEETQYF.